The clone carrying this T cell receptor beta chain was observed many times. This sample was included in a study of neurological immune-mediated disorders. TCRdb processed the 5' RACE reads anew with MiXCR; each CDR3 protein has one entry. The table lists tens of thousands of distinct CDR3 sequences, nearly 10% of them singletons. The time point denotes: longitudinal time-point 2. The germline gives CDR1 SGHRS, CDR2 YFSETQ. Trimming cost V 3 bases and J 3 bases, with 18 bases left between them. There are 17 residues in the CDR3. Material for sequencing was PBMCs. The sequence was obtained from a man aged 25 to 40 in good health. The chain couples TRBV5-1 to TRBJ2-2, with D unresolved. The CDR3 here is CASSSDQRLIDTGELFF. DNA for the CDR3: TGCGCCAGCAGCTCGGACCAGCGATTAATAGACACCGGGGAGCTGTTTTTT.